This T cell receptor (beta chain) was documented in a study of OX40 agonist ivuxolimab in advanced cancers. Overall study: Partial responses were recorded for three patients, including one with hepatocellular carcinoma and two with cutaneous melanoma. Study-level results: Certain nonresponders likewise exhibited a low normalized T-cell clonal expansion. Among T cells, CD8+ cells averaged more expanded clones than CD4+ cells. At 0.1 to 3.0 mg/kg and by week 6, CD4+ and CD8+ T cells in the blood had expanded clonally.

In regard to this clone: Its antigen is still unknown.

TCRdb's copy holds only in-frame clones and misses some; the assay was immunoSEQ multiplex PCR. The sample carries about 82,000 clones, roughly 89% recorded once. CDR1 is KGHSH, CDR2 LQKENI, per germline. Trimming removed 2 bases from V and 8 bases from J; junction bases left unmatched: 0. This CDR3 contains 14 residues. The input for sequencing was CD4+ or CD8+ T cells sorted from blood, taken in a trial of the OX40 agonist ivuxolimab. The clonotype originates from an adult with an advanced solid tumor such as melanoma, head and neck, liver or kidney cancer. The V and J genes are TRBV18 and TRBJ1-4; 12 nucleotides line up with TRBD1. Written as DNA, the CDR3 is TGTGCCAGCTCACCAGGGACAGGGGGCGAAAAACTGTTTTTT. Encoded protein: CASSPGTGGEKLFF.